The source of this T cell receptor beta chain is a study of blood T cell repertoires in COVID-19. Study background: PBMCs, B-cell-depleted T cells, or T cells provided the cDNA or gDNA that made up the material.

Enrolled through a virtual design, the participants were between roughly 18 and 95 years of age and came from some 26 US areas. Donors were grouped by their self-reported clinical history. Trimming removed 3 bases from V and 5 bases from J, with 4 bases in between. The CDR3 length is 11 residues. Germline-derived CDR1 and CDR2 are KGHDR and SFDVKD. Under the authors' procedure: How many nucleated cells were present was estimated from reference gene primer amplification. TCRdb's copy holds only in-frame clones and misses some; the assay was immunoSEQ multiplex PCR. That table is the source of V, J and clone size, and D and trimming were worked out from the DNA. The table includes roughly 230,000 clones, 80% to 90% detected once.

Sequenced input: PBMCs or T cells enriched from blood (not recorded which). The chain links TRBV24-1 to TRBJ2-7; D not certain. This receptor was taken from a woman aged 45-65 years who had been exposed to COVID-19. The CDR3 here is CATSDINEQYF. The DNA for the CDR3 is TGTGCCACCAGTGATATAAACGAGCAGTACTTC.